This note documents a single TCR beta chain sequence. Its antigen specificity is not known. Nothing much larger sits one base from this clone, and base qualities are not available. In total, approximately 690 healthy bone marrow donors made up the cohort. Cohort members were all nominally healthy when sampled, although unrecorded immune exposures were likely present. The donor tested CMV seronegative and was one of the 352 seronegative cohort members. A peripheral blood sample was provided by each donor, and peripheral blood mononuclear cells were used for TCR beta sequencing. The Qiagen DNeasy Blood Extraction Kit was used to extract genomic DNA from the blood cell samples. This entry belongs to a study of cytomegalovirus exposure and HLA in healthy donors (dated by TCRdb to about 2017). With respect to the entire study: According to an earlier analysis of 450 to 650 of the donors, 150 million to 200 million T cells yielded roughly 100 million unique TCR beta sequences and 276 Gb of sequence data. Among around 400 genotyped donors of the cohort, an average of around 240,000 unique TCR beta nucleotide sequences were sequenced per donor, roughly 20% of them non-productive. Every discovery cohort repertoire had been produced on one sequencing platform. To predict cytomegalovirus infection status, the study brought together high-throughput TCR immunosequencing, statistical association of individual TCRs with disease status, and machine learning. Along with the roughly 610-subject first cohort, a separate validation cohort of over a hundred different subjects was used. In a later genetic analysis, genome-wide SNP genotypes for about three fifths of the roughly 670 donors were used, and that subset was treated as a discovery cohort. The T cell repertoires of 550 to 850 subjects were profiled by immunosequencing and related to cytomegalovirus serostatus. Rather than using new phenotypic data, the later analysis identified candidate immune exposures from TCR beta sequences and from how often those sequences occurred across donors. A later analysis re-analyzed previously published TCR beta repertoires from roughly 600 donors and added high-resolution HLA genotyping to study TCR occurrence patterns. Four to six DR-DQ haplotypes were handled as single units for association and clustering, since linkage in the cohort was strong. The study aimed to test whether signatures of past pathogen exposure could be identified by cataloging public T cell receptors. The number of donors typed differed by locus, with about 629-640 for A, B, C, DRB1 and DQB1, 522 for DQA1, over 600 for DPA1, and 450 to 480 for DPB1. Donor age, sex, ethnicity and CMV serostatus were compiled together with the repertoire data. Of the roughly 400 genotyped donors, about 80% fell in the genetic ancestry cluster associated with self-reported Caucasian donors. To decide whether each TCR beta V gene segment behaved as functional or pseudogenic, an earlier analysis of approximately 590 of the donors relied on high-throughput TCR beta sequencing. Approximately 300 gigabases of sequencing data and tens of millions of unique TCR sequences were included in an early release covering about 600 HLA-typed donors. Class I and class II HLA loci were covered by the typing at four-digit resolution. What the study reported, not specific to this receptor: The 87-base-pair reads could not distinguish some IMGT-functional V segments, including TRBV6-2 and TRBV6-3, so those segments were excluded. HLA typing was unavailable for some donors at each locus, so association tests used only the typed subset. The classifier was reported to diagnose cytomegalovirus status with high specificity and sensitivity in both the original cohort and the validation cohort. The sequencing pipeline was judged likely to have produced a cluster of highly shared sequence variants as a technical artifact. Linkage disequilibrium might explain the correlated functional status among segregating V segments, but an unknown experimental factor could not be excluded. A later analysis reported that several top co-occurrence clusters appeared linked to parvovirus B19, influenza, CMV and Epstein-Barr virus. In this cohort, only TCR beta chains were sequenced, and detectable features were limited by the absence of alpha or paired-chain data. It was suggested by the authors that the approach could potentially be generalized to other disease states and immunological phenotypes. The presence/absence analyses assumed that sequencing depth was roughly uniform across donors, and that assumption may not be true. Immune exposure information for the cohort was limited to CMV serostatus. An earlier analysis of around 540 of the donors showed that most TCR beta V segments appeared in productive rearrangements either about 87% or about 30% of the time, which broadly matched IMGT annotations. The earlier analysis of 587 of the donors excluded some 15 rarely observed V segments, including chromosome 9 orphons, because counts were too low. Across donors, most TCR sequences were observed very rarely, whereas some public TCRs were present in many individuals. In a later analysis, HLA-associated TCR beta chains were found to be more clonally expanded and to have lower generation probabilities than equally common non-associated chains. When HLA alleles, especially DR and DQ, strongly co-occurred, TCR associations were difficult to assign to individual alleles. In a later analysis, the rate of TCR association differed among HLA loci, with DRB1 alleles having the most associated TCRs and HLA-C alleles having the fewest. A few of the identified cytomegalovirus-associated TCR beta chains were confirmed in vitro to be specific for cytomegalovirus antigens. A further reported finding was that TCR beta sequences accurately predicted the HLA-A and HLA-B alleles for most subjects in the first cohort. V-gene and J-gene trimming of TCR beta chains was associated with a missense DCLRE1C variant in a later genetic analysis, and the association was replicated in an independent cohort. In a later genetic analysis, fewer N-insertions in productive TCRs were reported among donors in an Asian-associated ancestry cluster than the roughly 700-donor mean. According to a later analysis, most CMV-associated TCR beta chains appeared to be HLA-restricted, and the HLA associations seemed to be driven largely by CMV exposure. Specific HLA alleles were associated with 15,000 to 20,000 TCR beta sequences at a false discovery rate of 0.05 in a later analysis. The study gave a list of more than 150 TCR beta chains associated with cytomegalovirus.

Inclusive of the bounding cysteine and phenylalanine, the CDR3 is 19 residues long. The entry retains the CDR3 DNA only, 57 bases that are in frame from base 1. Library prep was done by the immunoSEQ multiplex PCR assay. A mixture of 60 forward primers for TCR Vbeta segments and 13 reverse primers for TCR Jbeta segments was used in the multiplex PCR. Amplification of the CDR3 region of rearranged TCR beta genes was performed with a multiplex PCR assay on genomic DNA. Amplified TCR beta libraries were sequenced as 87-base-pair reads on the Illumina HiSeq System. The original pipeline was this. Across the 700 or so repertoires, a later analysis counted roughly 77 million unique TCR beta chains, roughly 11 million of which were shared by at least two donors. A nearest-neighbor algorithm error-corrected the raw reads and collapsed the reads into unique sequences, merging closely related sequences to remove PCR and sequencing errors. To assign V, D and J gene segments, CDR3 sequences were aligned to IMGT reference sequences. For a sequence to be retained, a match of at least six nucleotides was required to both a V gene segment and a J gene segment. Rearrangements were called productive when the CDR3 lacked stop codons and stayed in frame with V and J; all others were non-productive. Following IMGT convention, CDR3 was defined as the stretch from the second conserved V-encoded cysteine up to the conserved J-encoded phenylalanine. Sequences without an unambiguous match to a single V gene segment were excluded from the earlier analysis of approximately 600 of the donors. In an earlier analysis of approximately 550 of the donors, V segments were called functional above 56.7% productive rearrangements and were called segregating when the between-donor standard deviation exceeded 5%. A statistical classification framework was developed to diagnose cytomegalovirus status using the catalog of TCR beta chain sequences. A later analysis assigned V and J genes by comparing TCR nucleotide sequences with IMGT/GENE-DB human TR gene sequences. In a later analysis, CDR3 sequences and most-parsimonious VDJ recombination scenarios were assigned using the TCRdist pipeline. A later analysis defined each TCR beta chain by its CDR3 amino acid sequence plus V-gene family, and excluded reads lacking a unique V-gene family. In a later analysis, nearly 600 highly shared, low-generation-probability nucleotide sequences were removed to address suspected cross-contamination and a sequencing artifact. For each public chain, a later analysis derived a clonal expansion index from normalized ranks of inferred template counts within each repertoire. Generation probabilities in a later analysis came from a VDJ recombination model fitted to out-of-frame rearrangements, and those results were checked against IGoR. A later analysis scored TCR-TCR, TCR-HLA and TCR-CMV co-occurrence with hypergeometric tests, applying a repertoire-size bias correction to TCR pairs. In a later analysis, false discovery rates were estimated by permuting HLA or CMV assignments 20 times. In a later analysis, co-occurring TCRs were grouped using DBSCAN, and TCRdist sequence similarity was added for clustering within HLA-allele-positive subsets. For co-occurrence clustering, repertoires with fewer than 30,000 or more than 120,000 public chains were excluded, along with roughly five repertoires with anomalous nucleotide sharing. This immuneACCESS table, as held by TCRdb, lists in-frame sequences with V and J called but not all clones. Of the missing ones, under half trace to an unresolved V gene in checked studies; the others have no known cause. The D gene and trimming were derived from the DNA, and the V and J assignments and clone size from that table. Here the sample has under 130,000 clones; just under 80% occur a single time. Roughly 5% of the sample is taken by the ten largest.

This clonotype was obtained from a male donor in good health and CMV-seronegative. The sample comprised PBMCs. The chain is encoded by TRBV1 joined to TRBJ2-5; the table names TRBD2, a call not compared with the DNA. The DNA end is more similar to TRBJ2-7, so the J call may be wrong. TRBV1 is assigned pseudogene status. The CDR3: CTSSQGEYRFSGTSYEQYF. The sequenced DNA is TGCACCAGCAGCCAAGGCGAATATCGATTTAGCGGGACCTCCTACGAGCAGTACTTC.